This T cell receptor (beta chain) was identified during a study of a mutant IDH1 vaccine in newly diagnosed glioma (dated by TCRdb to 2020 to 2022). As for the study more broadly: Vaccination was initiated 4-6 weeks after radiotherapy alone, or concurrently with temozolomide cycles in the chemotherapy-containing groups. Of the approximately 30 treated patients, roughly 62% were male and about 40% were female, and the mean age was approximately 40 years. Prior to enrollment, standard therapy consisting of radiotherapy alone, temozolomide alone, or radiochemotherapy with temozolomide had been administered to patients, with the combination being received by most patients. The week-35 safety follow-up took place at visit V12, and the week-47 end of study took place at visit V13. Peripheral blood samples were drawn at six visits, namely V03 (baseline), V05, V07, V10, V12 and V13. For exploratory analyses, longitudinal TCRB deep sequencing was carried out in around 24 treated patients wherever samples were available. The paper as a whole reports these results and caveats: Pseudoprogression seemed to be unrelated to changes in the top peripheral T cell clonotypes found by TCRB sequencing. Across multiple MHC alleles, vaccine-induced immune responses were seen in around 93% of patients. The authors stated that sample limitations prevented analyses of patient blood samples from being reproduced. PBMC samples for TCRB deep sequencing were selected based on availability.

As regards this clone: This clone's antigen is unknown. Base qualities were left out, and no much larger clone turns up one base away.

The cysteine opens and the phenylalanine closes a CDR3 of 13 amino acids. Kept here is only the CDR3 DNA, which spans 39 bases and is read in frame from base 1. The CDR1 and CDR2 encoded by the germline V gene are SGHDN and FVKESK. The V and J ends are trimmed by 3 bases and 4 bases, leaving 10 bases between them. Receptor libraries were prepared by the immunoSEQ multiplex PCR assay. Following the manufacturer's protocol, the hsTCRB Kit was used to amplify rearranged TCR beta chain sequences. Sequencing of TCRB libraries was carried out on an Illumina MiSeq. As for the authors' bioinformatics: The kit vendor's proprietary platform handled demultiplexing, trimming and gene mapping. TCRdb mirrors the immuneACCESS table, restricted to in-frame sequences. Some clones are absent from its copies; in checked studies, under half trace to an unresolved V gene, and the reason for the others is unknown. V and J calls and clone size are as listed in that table; D and trimming were resolved from the DNA. Here the sample has tens of thousands of clones; 83% occur a single time. The ten largest clonotypes hold approximately 3.5% of the sample.

This specimen's time point label, per the study, means: week 47, end of study. Every vaccine dose consisted of 300 ug of a 20-mer mutant IDH1 peptide in Montanide, administered subcutaneously together with topical imiquimod. Patients were given eight vaccinations, in weeks 1, 3, 5, 7, 11, 15, 19 and 23, which matched visits V03 through V10. Donors had newly diagnosed WHO grade 3 or 4 IDH1-mutant astrocytomas with loss of nuclear ATRX. The samples were drawn from NOA16, a multicentre, single-arm, open-label phase I trial in Germany that tested a mutant IDH1 peptide vaccine in humans for the first time. The DNeasy Blood and Tissue Kit was used to extract genomic DNA from EDTA blood for TCRB sequencing.

Sequencing was performed on PBMCs, taken from a glioma patient whose treatment included an IDH1 peptide vaccine. Recombination joined TRBV14 with TRBJ2-7; TRBD2 could be the D gene, as 5 bases match. This TCR derives from a woman in her forties or fifties with glioma. The DNA reads as follows: TGTGCCAGCAGCCACCTGGGAGATTACGAGCAGTACTTC. Its amino acids are CASSHLGDYEQYF.